This T cell receptor beta chain was identified in a study of cytomegalovirus exposure and HLA in healthy donors. Study observations and caveats: It was shown in a later analysis that HLA-associated TCR beta chains were more clonally expanded than other, equally common chains. Fewer than 20,000 TCR beta sequences were associated with HLA alleles at 0.05 false discovery rate in a later analysis.

Primers for the PCR totalled 60 Vbeta and 13 Jbeta. Some clones are missing from TCRdb's copy, which holds only in-frame ones; the method was immunoSEQ multiplex PCR. The sample includes some 140,000 clones, approximately 79% of them seen just once. Notes on this clone: Antigen specificity is unknown.

Specimen: PBMCs. The sequence was collected from a woman aged 50 to 60 in good health and CMV-seropositive.

In DNA, the CDR3 is TGTGCCAGCAGCCAAGTCCCAAGACAGGACCAGCGGACAAAACTGTTTTTT. It is translated as CASSQVPRQDQRTKLFF. The J gene is TRBJ1-4, the V gene TRBV14; TRBD1 might be the D (6 bases). The CDR3 is 17 amino acids. The V end was cut by 1 base, the J end by 10 bases, with 22 bases between. Germline-derived CDR1 and CDR2 are SGHDN and FVKESK.